The sequence of this T cell receptor (beta chain) was determined in a study of cytotoxic CD8 clonotypes in ibrutinib-treated CLL. Study-wide context: The patients comprised more than ten relapsed/refractory and about 14 treatment-naive cases, approximately 17 IGHV unmutated. Across samples, productive templates numbered some 250,000 and productive rearrangements reached approximately 100,000 on average. The study, taken as a whole, reports: At the start, clonality exceeded age-matched healthy donors and followed circulating CD8+ T-cell counts. Different sampling times were used for sustained-remission and progressing patients.

The CDR3 runs to 15 residues. Per germline, CDR1 SGHRS and CDR2 YFSETQ. V was trimmed by 2 bases and J by 3 bases, leaving 14 bases between them. With respect to this clone: Its matching antigen is unknown.

TCRdb's copy holds only in-frame clones and misses some; the assay was immunoSEQ multiplex PCR. Of approximately 340,000 clones listed, roughly 67% are singletons. The chain employs TRBV5-1 and TRBJ1-2; D gene ambiguous. The sequenced sample was PBMCs, obtained after 36 months of ibrutinib treatment. The clonotype comes from a human donor with chronic lymphocytic leukemia. The CDR3: CASSFRPNADYGYTF. In DNA form, the CDR3 reads TGCGCCAGCAGCTTTAGACCGAATGCAGACTATGGCTACACCTTC.